This T cell receptor beta chain comes out of a study of breast tumors, draining lymph nodes, adjacent tissues (TCRdb year 2016). Background for the entire study: TCR beta repertoires were compared across tumor, adjacent nontumor tissue and axillary lymph nodes obtained from breast cancer patients. In human breast cancer, the study set out to evaluate how tumor, surrounding tissue and draining lymph node repertoires relate to one another and whether T cells may move between these sites. Here is what the overall study found, with its caveats: The conclusion that tumor T cells originate in lymph nodes was presented as consistent with a hypothesis rather than as directly demonstrated. The similarity between tumor and nontumor tissue repertoires was significantly greater in luminal-like breast cancer than in basal-like breast cancer. Tumor T-cell repertoires showed less diversity than lymph node repertoires and more diversity than nontumor tissue repertoires, and tumor T-cell repertoires showed preferential V and J gene usage. The data were judged consistent with most tumor T cells deriving from the lymph node and then expanding within tumor tissue.

Sequenced on an Illumina HiSeq 2000. Multiplex PCR amplification was used to build the TCR beta chain libraries. High-throughput sequencing was used to analyze the amplified TCR beta chain products. TCRdb redid the processing of the public reads, applying fastp at Q25 and MiXCR, and retained in-frame beta chains. Every CDR3 protein is listed once, alongside the most common genes and DNA of its rows. This sample holds 200,000 or so distinct CDR3 sequences; approximately 30% were observed only once. The top ten hold 4% to 5.5% of the sample. Taken from cysteine to phenylalanine, the CDR3 has 15 residues. Kept here is only the CDR3 DNA, which spans 45 bases and is read in frame from base 1. Taken from the germline V gene, the CDR1 and CDR2 loops are SGHTA and FQGTGA. Lymph node samples were obtained from the axillary draining lymph nodes of breast cancer patients. This clonotype has more than one count but fewer than ten. There is no known antigen for this receptor. This may be a read error: a much more frequent sequence differs by one nucleotide.

This receptor was taken from a female donor with breast cancer. Some clones in this sample may be carry-over from other donors' samples. The chain couples TRBV7-3 to TRBJ2-3, and 9 junction bases match TRBD1. The end of the DNA fits TRBJ1-5 better, so the J call may be wrong. The source material was axillary lymph node tissue. The nucleotides are TGTGCCAGCAGCTATACAGGGGGCGCAGGAGATACGCAGCATTTT. This encodes CASSYTGGAGDTQHF.